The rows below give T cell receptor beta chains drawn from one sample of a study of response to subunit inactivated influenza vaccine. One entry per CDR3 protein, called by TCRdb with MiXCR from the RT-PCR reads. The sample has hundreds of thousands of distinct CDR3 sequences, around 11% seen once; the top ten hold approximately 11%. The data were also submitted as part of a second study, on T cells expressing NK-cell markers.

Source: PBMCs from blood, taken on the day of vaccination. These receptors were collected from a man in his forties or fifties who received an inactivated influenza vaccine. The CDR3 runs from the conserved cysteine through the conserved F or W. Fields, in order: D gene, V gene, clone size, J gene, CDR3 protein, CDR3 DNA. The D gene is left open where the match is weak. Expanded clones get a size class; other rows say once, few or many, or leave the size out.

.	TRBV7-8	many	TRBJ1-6	CASRQTGHNSPLHF	TGTGCCAGCCGGCAGACAGGTCATAATTCACCCCTCCACTTT
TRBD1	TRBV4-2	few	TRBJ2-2	CASSQVLGTANTGELFF	TGTGCCAGCAGCCAAGTGCTTGGGACAGCGAACACCGGGGAGCTGTTTTTT
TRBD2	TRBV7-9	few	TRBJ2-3	CASSLRASGRLDTQYF	TGTGCCAGCAGCTTAAGGGCTAGCGGGAGACTAGATACGCAGTATTTT
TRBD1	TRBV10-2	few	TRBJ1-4	CASQRQGGDEKLFF	TGCGCCAGCCAACGACAGGGAGGGGATGAAAAACTGTTTTTT
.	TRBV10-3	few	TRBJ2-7	CAISTSSPYEQYF	TGTGCCATCAGCACTTCCTCCCCCTACGAGCAGTACTTC
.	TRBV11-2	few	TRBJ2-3	CASSLRSRGSLEDTQYF	TGTGCCAGCAGCCTGAGATCCCGGGGGAGCCTTGAAGATACGCAGTATTTT
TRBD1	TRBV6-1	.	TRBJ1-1	CAARGTGNTEAFF	TGTGCCGCAAGGGGGACAGGGAACACTGAAGCTTTCTTT
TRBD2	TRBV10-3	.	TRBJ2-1	CAIREWREGNNEQFF	TGTGCCATCAGGGAATGGCGGGAGGGAAACAATGAGCAGTTCTTC
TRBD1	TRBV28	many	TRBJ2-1	CASRKTGNNEQFF	TGTGCCAGCAGGAAGACAGGGAACAATGAGCAGTTCTTC
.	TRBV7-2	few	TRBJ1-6	CASSLATRASPLHF	TGTGCCAGCAGCTTAGCGACAAGGGCTTCACCCCTCCACTTT
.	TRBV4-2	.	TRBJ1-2	CASSPIRETVSYGYTF	TGTGCCAGCAGCCCTATCAGAGAGACAGTCTCCTATGGCTACACCTTC
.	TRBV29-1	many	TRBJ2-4	CSAGTPKGIQYF	TGCAGCGCAGGGACTCCCAAGGGCATTCAGTACTTC
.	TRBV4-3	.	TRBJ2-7	CASSQVGDGVEQYF	TGCGCCAGCAGCCAAGTGGGGGACGGGGTCGAGCAGTACTTC
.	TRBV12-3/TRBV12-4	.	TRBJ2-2	CASSPRTVGVAGELFF	TGTGCCAGCAGCCCTCGGACCGTAGGGGTGGCCGGGGAGCTGTTTTTT
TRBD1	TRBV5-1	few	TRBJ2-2	CASSLGARQGYTGELFF	TGCGCCAGCAGCTTGGGGGCTCGACAGGGTTACACCGGGGAGCTGTTTTTT
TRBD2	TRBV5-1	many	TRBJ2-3	CASTTGLGTDTQYF	TGCGCCAGCACAACGGGACTAGGCACAGATACGCAGTATTTT
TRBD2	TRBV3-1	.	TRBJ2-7	CASSQGLAGAWEQYF	TGTGCCAGCAGCCAAGGACTAGCGGGGGCGTGGGAGCAGTACTTC
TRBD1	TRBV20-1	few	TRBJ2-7	CSASLGQGYEQYF	TGCAGTGCTAGCCTGGGACAGGGCTACGAGCAGTACTTC
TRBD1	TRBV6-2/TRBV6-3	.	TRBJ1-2	CASSLTAETGYYGYTF	TGTGCCAGCAGTCTGACTGCCGAGACAGGGTACTATGGCTACACCTTC
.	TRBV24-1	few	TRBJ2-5	CATSDTHRNQETQYF	TGTGCCACCAGTGATACCCACAGGAATCAAGAGACCCAGTACTTC
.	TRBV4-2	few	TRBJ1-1	CASSQDAGENTEAFF	TGTGCCAGCAGCCAAGATGCGGGGGAGAACACTGAAGCTTTCTTT
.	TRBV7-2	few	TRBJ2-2	CASSPRLALGAGELFF	TGTGCCAGCAGCCCCCGACTGGCCTTAGGGGCCGGGGAGCTGTTTTTT
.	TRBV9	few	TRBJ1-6	CASSVGPYNSPLHF	TGTGCCAGCAGCGTGGGACCCTATAATTCACCCCTCCACTTT
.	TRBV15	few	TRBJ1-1	CATSRQGFPEAFF	TGTGCCACCAGCAGACAGGGGTTTCCTGAAGCTTTCTTT
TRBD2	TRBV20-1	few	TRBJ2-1	CSARSTSSGSYNEQFF	TGCAGTGCTAGATCGACTAGCTCGGGGTCCTACAATGAGCAGTTCTTC
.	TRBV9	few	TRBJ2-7	CASSMGGTTYEQYF	TGTGCCAGCAGTATGGGGGGAACCACCTACGAGCAGTACTTC
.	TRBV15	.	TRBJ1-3	CATSRDPKFGGPGNTIYF	TGTGCCACCAGCAGAGATCCTAAATTCGGGGGGCCTGGAAACACCATATATTTT
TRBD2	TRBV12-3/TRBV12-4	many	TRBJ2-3	CASSLRGGTDTQYF	TGCGCCAGCAGCTTGCGGGGGGGCACAGATACGCAGTATTTT
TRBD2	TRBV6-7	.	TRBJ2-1	CASSYLTPPELAGVDEQFF	TGTGCCAGCAGTTACTTGACACCTCCGGAACTAGCGGGAGTGGATGAGCAGTTCTTC
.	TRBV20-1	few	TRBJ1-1	CSAFDRNTEAFF	TGCAGTGCTTTCGACAGAAACACTGAAGCTTTCTTT
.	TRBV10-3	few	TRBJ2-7	CASTGQDYEQYF	TGTGCCAGCACAGGGCAGGATTACGAGCAGTACTTC
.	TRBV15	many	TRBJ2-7	CATRGTSYGEQYF	TGTGCCACCAGAGGGACGTCCTACGGGGAGCAGTACTTC
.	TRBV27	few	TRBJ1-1	CASSRVAGNTEAFF	TGTGCCAGCAGTAGGGTCGCAGGGAACACTGAAGCTTTCTTT
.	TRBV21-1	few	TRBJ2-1	CASSKVGPAFDWCSYNEQFF	TGTGCCAGCAGCAAAGTCGGGCCGGCCTTTGATTGGTGTTCCTACAATGAGCAGTTCTTC
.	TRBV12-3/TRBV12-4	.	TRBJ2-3	CASSFVAALTDTQYF	TGTGCCAGCAGTTTCGTAGCGGCTCTCACAGATACGCAGTATTTT
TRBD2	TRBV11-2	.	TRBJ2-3	CASSTTSGNTDTQYF	TGTGCCAGCAGTACGACTAGCGGAAACACAGATACGCAGTATTTT
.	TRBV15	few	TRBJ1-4	CATSRGTGIGEKLFF	TGTGCCACCAGCAGAGGAACAGGGATAGGTGAAAAACTGTTTTTT
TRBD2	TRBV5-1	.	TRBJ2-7	CASSWTRETEQYF	TGCGCCAGCAGCTGGACTAGGGAAACGGAGCAGTACTTC
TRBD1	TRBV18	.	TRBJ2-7	CASSTRTGGDEQYF	TGTGCCAGCTCAACGAGGACAGGGGGGGACGAGCAGTACTTC
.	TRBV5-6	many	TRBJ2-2	CASSLVGANTGELFF	TGTGCCAGCAGTTTAGTAGGAGCGAACACCGGGGAGCTGTTTTTT
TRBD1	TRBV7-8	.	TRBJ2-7	CASSDRGLGEQYF	TGTGCCAGCTCGGACAGGGGGCTCGGGGAGCAGTACTTC
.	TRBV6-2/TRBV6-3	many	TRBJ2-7	CASSYDPGLKFEQYF	TGTGCCAGCAGTTATGATCCGGGACTTAAATTTGAGCAGTACTTC
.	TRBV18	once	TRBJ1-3	CASSPPDSFSGNTIYF	TGTGCCAGCTCACCACCGGACAGCTTCTCTGGAAACACCATATATTTT
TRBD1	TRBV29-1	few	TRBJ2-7	CSVALRDRVYEQYF	TGCAGCGTTGCTCTCCGGGACAGGGTATACGAGCAGTACTTC
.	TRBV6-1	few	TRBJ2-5	CASRTTFLGETQYF	TGTGCCAGCAGGACGACCTTCCTCGGAGAGACCCAGTACTTC
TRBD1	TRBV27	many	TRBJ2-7	CASSLGPPDRGYSQYF	TGTGCCAGCAGCCTAGGACCGCCGGACAGGGGGTATAGTCAGTACTTC